The clone carrying this T cell receptor beta chain showed up many times. As yet, its antigen is unknown. Each TCR transcript was tagged with a 10-nucleotide random UMI during 5'RACE. TCRdb called the 5' RACE reads again in MiXCR, with one record for every CDR3 protein. Among roughly 49,000 distinct CDR3 sequences listed, approximately 11% were seen once. V gave up 0 bases and J gave up 4 bases, with 13 bases separating them. This CDR3 contains 15 residues. Germline lookup yields CDR1 SGHRS and CDR2 YFSETQ. This sample was included in a study of neurological immune-mediated disorders. Study-wide findings and caveats: No CDR3 amino acid sequences recurred among expanded clones across subjects, suggesting private repertoires in all groups. Falling below healthy controls, multiple sclerosis showed the least TCR clonal expansion, while HTLV-1-associated myelopathy showed the most.

Specified time point: longitudinal time-point 3. A total of 2 million PBMCs stored at -80 degrees C provided the unsorted libraries. The chain couples TRBV5-1 to TRBJ1-1; D ambiguous. The sample consisted of PBMCs. This TCR was sampled from a male donor with HTLV-1-associated myelopathy (HAM/TSP). CDR3 residues: CASSLGRTIGTEAFF. The CDR3 DNA follows: TGCGCCAGCAGCTTGGGGCGGACCATCGGCACTGAAGCTTTCTTT.